Sequencing of this T cell receptor beta chain was carried out in a study of spatial heterogeneity in lung cancer. This clonotype has a handful of counts. TCR cDNA molecules each carried a unique molecular identifier. TCRdb reanalysed the 5' RACE reads using MiXCR and keeps one entry per CDR3 protein. The data show about 120,000 distinct CDR3 sequences, with more than 9% seen just once and approximately 16% held by the top ten. Indicated time point: blood at routine non-recurrence follow-up after resection. Whole RNA obtained from tumor, nontumor lung or frozen PBMC underwent sequencing without sorting. This specimen was PBMCs, taken at follow-up. This TCR derives from a male donor with early-stage non-small cell lung cancer.

The DNA for the CDR3 is TGTGCCAGCAGCTTCCCCCACACCGGGGAGCTGTTTTTT. This gives the protein CASSFPHTGELFF. The chain carries TRBV5-6 and TRBJ2-2; D gene unclear. Germline CDR1 and CDR2: SGHDT and YYEEEE. This CDR3 comprises 13 residues. With 2 bases removed from V and 3 bases from J, the gap between germline ends came to 5 bases.